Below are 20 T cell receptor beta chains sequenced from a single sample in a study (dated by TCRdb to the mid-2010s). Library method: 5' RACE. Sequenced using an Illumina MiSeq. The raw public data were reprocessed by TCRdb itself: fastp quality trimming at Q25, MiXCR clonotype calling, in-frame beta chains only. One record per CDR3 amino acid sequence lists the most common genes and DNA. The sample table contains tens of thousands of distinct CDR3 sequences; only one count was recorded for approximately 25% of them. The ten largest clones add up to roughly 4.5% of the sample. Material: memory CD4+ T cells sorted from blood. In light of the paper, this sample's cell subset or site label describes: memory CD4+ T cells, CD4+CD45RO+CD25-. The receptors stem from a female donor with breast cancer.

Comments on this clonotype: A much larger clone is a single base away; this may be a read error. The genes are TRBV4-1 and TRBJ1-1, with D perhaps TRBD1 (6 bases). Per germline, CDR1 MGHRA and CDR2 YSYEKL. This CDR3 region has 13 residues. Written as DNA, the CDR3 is TGCGCCAGCAGCCAGACTCGGGACACTGAAGCTTGCTTT. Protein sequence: CASSQTRDTEACF.

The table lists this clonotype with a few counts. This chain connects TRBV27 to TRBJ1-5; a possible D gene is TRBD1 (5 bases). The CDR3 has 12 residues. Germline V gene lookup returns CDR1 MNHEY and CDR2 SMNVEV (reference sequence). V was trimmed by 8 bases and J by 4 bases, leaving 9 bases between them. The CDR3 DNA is TGTGCCAGCGGGGCTGTGAATCAGCCCCAGCATTTT. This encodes CASGAVNQPQHF.

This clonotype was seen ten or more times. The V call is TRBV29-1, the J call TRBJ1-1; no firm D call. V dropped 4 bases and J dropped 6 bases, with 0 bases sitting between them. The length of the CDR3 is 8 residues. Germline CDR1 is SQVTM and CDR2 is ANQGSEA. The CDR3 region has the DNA TGCAGCGTTGCTGAAGCTTTCTTT. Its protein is CSVAEAFF. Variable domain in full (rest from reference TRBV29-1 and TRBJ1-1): SAVISQKPSRDICQRGTSLTIQCQVDSQVTMMFWYRQQPGQSLTLIATANQGSEATYESGFVIDKFPISRPNLTFSTLTVSNMSPEDSSIYLCSVAEAFFGQGTRLTVV.

The CDR3 coding sequence is TGTGCCACCAGCGGATGGGTGAATGAGCAGTTCTTC. Residues: CATSGWVNEQFF. The chain combines TRBV15 with TRBJ2-1; D not certain. Trimming pared 5 bases from V and 7 bases from J, leaving 9 bases between. The CDR3 covers 12 residues. Germline CDR1 is LNHNV and CDR2 is YYDKDF (reference sequence).

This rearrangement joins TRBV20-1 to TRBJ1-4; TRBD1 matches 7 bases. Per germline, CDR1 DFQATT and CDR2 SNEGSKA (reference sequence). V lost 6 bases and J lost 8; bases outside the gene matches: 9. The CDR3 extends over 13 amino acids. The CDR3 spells CSADDRDSEKLFF. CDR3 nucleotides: TGCAGTGCCGACGACAGGGACAGCGAAAAACTGTTTTTT.

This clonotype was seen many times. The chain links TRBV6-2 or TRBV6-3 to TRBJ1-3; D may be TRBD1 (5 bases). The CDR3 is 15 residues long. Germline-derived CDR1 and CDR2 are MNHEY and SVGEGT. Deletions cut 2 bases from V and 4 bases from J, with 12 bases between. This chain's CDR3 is CASSYVGGGGNTIYF. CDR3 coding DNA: TGTGCCAGCAGTTACGTCGGGGGAGGAGGAAACACCATATATTTT.

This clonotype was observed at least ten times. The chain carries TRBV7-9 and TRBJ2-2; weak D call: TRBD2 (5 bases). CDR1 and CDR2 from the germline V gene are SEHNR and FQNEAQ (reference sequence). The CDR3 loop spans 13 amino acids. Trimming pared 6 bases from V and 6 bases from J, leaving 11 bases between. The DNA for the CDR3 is TGTGCCAGCAGTCCCGAGGGTTCCGGGGAGCTGTTTTTT. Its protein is CASSPEGSGELFF.

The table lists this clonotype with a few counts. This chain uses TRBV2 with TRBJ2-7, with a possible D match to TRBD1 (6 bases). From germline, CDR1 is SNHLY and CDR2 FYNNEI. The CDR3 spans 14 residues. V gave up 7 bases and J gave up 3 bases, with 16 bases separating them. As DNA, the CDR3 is TGTGCCAGCACCACGTACAGGGACGTCTACGAGCAGTACTTC. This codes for CASTTYRDVYEQYF.

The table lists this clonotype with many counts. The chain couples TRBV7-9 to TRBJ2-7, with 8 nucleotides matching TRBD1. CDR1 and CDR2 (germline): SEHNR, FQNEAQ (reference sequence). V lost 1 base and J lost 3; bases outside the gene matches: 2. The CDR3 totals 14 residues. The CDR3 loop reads CASSLEDRVYEQYF. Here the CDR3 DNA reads TGTGCCAGCAGCTTAGAGGACAGGGTCTACGAGCAGTACTTC.

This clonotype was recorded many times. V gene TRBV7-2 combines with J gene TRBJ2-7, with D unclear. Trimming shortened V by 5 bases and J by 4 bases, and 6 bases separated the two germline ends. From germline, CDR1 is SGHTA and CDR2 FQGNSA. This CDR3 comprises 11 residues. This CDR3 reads CASSALYEQYF. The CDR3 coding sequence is TGTGCCAGCAGCGCACTGTACGAGCAGTACTTC.

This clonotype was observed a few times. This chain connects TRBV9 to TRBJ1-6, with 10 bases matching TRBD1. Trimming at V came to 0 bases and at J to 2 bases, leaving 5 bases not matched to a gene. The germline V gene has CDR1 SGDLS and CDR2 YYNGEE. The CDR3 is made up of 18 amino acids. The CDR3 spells CASSVAPGQGTYNSPLHF. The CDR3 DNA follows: TGTGCCAGCAGCGTAGCTCCGGGACAGGGGACCTATAATTCACCCCTCCACTTT.

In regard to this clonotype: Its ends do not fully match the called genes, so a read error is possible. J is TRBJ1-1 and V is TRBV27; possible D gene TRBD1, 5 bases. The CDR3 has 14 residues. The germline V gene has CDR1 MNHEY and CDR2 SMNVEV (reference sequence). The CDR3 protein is CTSSLLLGRGRAFF. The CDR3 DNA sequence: TGTACCAGCAGTTTACTTTTGGGGCGAGGCCGGGCTTTCTTT.

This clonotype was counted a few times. CDR3 bases: TGTGCCAGCAGCTCCCAGGGCGGGGAGCTGTTTTTT. It translates to CASSSQGGELFF. This chain connects TRBV7-3 to TRBJ2-2; TRBD1 is a possible D gene (5 bases). V was shortened by 4 bases and J by 7 bases, with 7 bases between the two germline ends. CDR3 size: 12 residues. Germline CDR1 SGHTA, CDR2 FQGTGA.

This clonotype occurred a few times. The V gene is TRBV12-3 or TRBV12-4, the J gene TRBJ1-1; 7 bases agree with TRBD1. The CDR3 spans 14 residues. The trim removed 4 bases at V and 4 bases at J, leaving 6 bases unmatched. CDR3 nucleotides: TGTGCCAGCAGTTACAGGGGTATCGGCACTGAAGCTTTCTTT. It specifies CASSYRGIGTEAFF.

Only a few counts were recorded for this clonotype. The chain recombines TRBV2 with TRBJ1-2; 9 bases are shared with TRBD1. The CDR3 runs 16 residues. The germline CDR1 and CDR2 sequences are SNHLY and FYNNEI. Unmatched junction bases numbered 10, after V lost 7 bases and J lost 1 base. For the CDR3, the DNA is TGTGCCAGCACTCAGTCATGGGGACAGGGTAACTATGGCTACACCTTC. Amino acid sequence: CASTQSWGQGNYGYTF.

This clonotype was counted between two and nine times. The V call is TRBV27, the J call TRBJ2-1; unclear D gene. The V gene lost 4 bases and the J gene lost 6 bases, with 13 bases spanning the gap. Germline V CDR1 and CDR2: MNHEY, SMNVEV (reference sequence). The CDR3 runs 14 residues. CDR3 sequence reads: CASSSLAPLNEQFF. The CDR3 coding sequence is TGTGCCAGCAGTTCCTTAGCCCCCCTCAATGAGCAGTTCTTC.

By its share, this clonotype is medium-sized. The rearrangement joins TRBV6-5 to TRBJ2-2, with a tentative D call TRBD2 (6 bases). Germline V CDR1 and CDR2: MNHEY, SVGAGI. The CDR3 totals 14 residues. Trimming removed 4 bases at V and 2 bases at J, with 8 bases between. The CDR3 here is CASSWGLNTGELFF. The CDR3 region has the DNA TGTGCCAGCAGTTGGGGACTCAACACCGGGGAGCTGTTTTTT.

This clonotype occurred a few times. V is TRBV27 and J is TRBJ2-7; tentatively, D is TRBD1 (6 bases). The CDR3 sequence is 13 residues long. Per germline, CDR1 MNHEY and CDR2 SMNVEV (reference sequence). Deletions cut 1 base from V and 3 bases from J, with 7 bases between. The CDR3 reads CASSLLGGYEQYF. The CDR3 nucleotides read TGTGCCAGCAGTTTATTAGGGGGCTACGAGCAGTACTTC.

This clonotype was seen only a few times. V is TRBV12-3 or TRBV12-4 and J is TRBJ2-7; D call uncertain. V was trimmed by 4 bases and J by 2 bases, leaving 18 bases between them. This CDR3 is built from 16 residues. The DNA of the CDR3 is TGTGCCAGCAGTTCTTCAACGGAATTTGACGCCTACGAGCAGTACTTC. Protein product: CASSSSTEFDAYEQYF.

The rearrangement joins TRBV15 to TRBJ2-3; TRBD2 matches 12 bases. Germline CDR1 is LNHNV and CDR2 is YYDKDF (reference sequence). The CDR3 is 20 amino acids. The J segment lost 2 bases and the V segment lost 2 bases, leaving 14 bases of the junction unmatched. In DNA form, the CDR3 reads TGTGCCACCAGCAGAAAAACGACTAGCGGGGGCCTTTACGCCACAGATACGCAGTATTTT. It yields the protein CATSRKTTSGGLYATDTQYF. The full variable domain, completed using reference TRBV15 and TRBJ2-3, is DAMVIQNPRYQVTQFGKPVTLSCSQTLNHNVMYWYQQKSSQAPKLLFHYYDKDFNNEADTPDNFQSRRPNTSFCFLDIRSPGLGDTAMYLCATSRKTTSGGLYATDTQYFGPGTRLTVL.